Listed below are T cell receptor beta chains from one sample, sequenced in a study of blood T cells in healthy people across ages. TCRdb reprocessed the 5' RACE reads with MiXCR, giving one entry per CDR3 protein. The data contain about 900,000 distinct CDR3 sequences, approximately 67% of them singletons. Sequencing input: blood. These receptor sequences come from a man under 40 in good health. CDR3s include the opening cysteine and the closing phenylalanine or tryptophan. The D gene is left open where the match is weak. A row's size may be missing; if present it is once, few, many or a size class.

d_call	v_call	j_call	clone_size	cdr3_nt	cdr3_aa
-	TRBV12-3/TRBV12-4	TRBJ2-2	-	TGTGCCAGCAGTTTAGACTTAGCTCTAAACACCGGGGAGCTGTTTTTT	CASSLDLALNTGELFF
TRBD1	TRBV12-3/TRBV12-4	TRBJ1-6	-	TGTGCCAGCACCGGGACAGGCCATTCACCCCTCCACTTT	CASTGTGHSPLHF
TRBD2	TRBV4-3	TRBJ2-5	-	TGCGCCAGCAGCCAAGAACGGGGACTAGGGACCCAGTACTTC	CASSQERGLGTQYF
-	TRBV4-3	TRBJ2-5	-	TGCGCCAGCAGCCTGCTACCGGGCCGCCAAGAGACCCAGTACTTC	CASSLLPGRQETQYF
-	TRBV7-3	TRBJ2-2	-	TGTGCCAGCAGCTTAGAGTACGGTCCCGGGGAGCTGTTTTTT	CASSLEYGPGELFF
TRBD1	TRBV28	TRBJ2-3	-	TGTGCCAGACCCCCCAGGGGGACAGTCGCAGATACGCAGTATTTT	CARPPRGTVADTQYF
TRBD1	TRBV7-9	TRBJ1-2	-	TGTGCCAGCAGCCCGGGACAGGGGATCTATGGCTACACCTTC	CASSPGQGIYGYTF
-	TRBV10-3	TRBJ1-1	once	TGTGCCATCAGTCCTAAAGACAGATTCCCCACTGAAGCTTTCTTT	CAISPKDRFPTEAFF
-	TRBV28	TRBJ2-7	few	TGTGCCAGCGGCGAGTCCTACGAGCAGTACTTC	CASGESYEQYF
TRBD1	TRBV4-3	TRBJ2-5	-	TGCGCCAGCAGCCAGGGACAGGGTCCAGAGACCCAGTACTTC	CASSQGQGPETQYF
TRBD2	TRBV29-1	TRBJ2-3	-	TGCAGCGCCCGGACTAGCGGGGTTAATACGCAGTATTTT	CSARTSGVNTQYF
-	TRBV4-2	TRBJ2-1	-	TGTGCCAGCAGTCAACCCCCCTCAGGCGAGCAGTTCTTC	CASSQPPSGEQFF
-	TRBV4-3	TRBJ1-4	-	TGCGCCAGCAGCCTGGGTGGGCAGGAGGGTGAAAAACTGTTTTTT	CASSLGGQEGEKLFF
-	TRBV9	TRBJ1-6	-	TGTGCCAGCAGCGCCGGCGTTCCACCCCTCCACTTT	CASSAGVPPLHF
-	TRBV25-1	TRBJ2-4	few	TGTGCCAGCAGTGATCCCGCCCTAGCCAAAAACATTCAGTACTTC	CASSDPALAKNIQYF
TRBD2	TRBV4-3	TRBJ2-6	few	TGCGCCAGCAGCCAAACCGGGGGGGACTCTGGGGCCAACGTCCTGACTTTC	CASSQTGGDSGANVLTF
-	TRBV7-2	TRBJ2-1	-	TGTGCCAGCAGCTTAGACAGACGCCCCCTCCCTGGATGGAATGAGCAGTTCTTC	CASSLDRRPLPGWNEQFF
-	TRBV3-1	TRBJ1-2	few	TGTGCCAGCAGCCAAGCGATCAGGGGTTATGGCTACACCTTC	CASSQAIRGYGYTF
-	TRBV7-2	TRBJ2-5	few	TGTGCCAGCAGCCGCGAACGTGTAGGGTCGTGGGAGACCCAGTACTTC	CASSRERVGSWETQYF
-	TRBV28	TRBJ2-1	once	TGTGCCAGCAGACCCACAGAAGGTGAGCAGTTCTTC	CASRPTEGEQFF
-	TRBV7-2	TRBJ2-7	-	TGTGCCAGCAGCCGTCGGGCAGATTCCTACGAGCAGTACTTC	CASSRRADSYEQYF
-	TRBV29-1	TRBJ2-6	-	TGCAGCGTTGAATTGACAGGCGCCGGGGCCAACGTCCTGACTTTC	CSVELTGAGANVLTF
-	TRBV21-1	TRBJ2-6	once	TGTGCCAGCAGCAAGACCGCGACAGGGAGTCCCTCTGGGGCCAACGTCCTGACTTTC	CASSKTATGSPSGANVLTF
-	TRBV5-1	TRBJ2-7	-	TGCGCCAGCATCGTATCCGGGACGAAGATAAAGGGGTACTTC	CASIVSGTKIKGYF
-	TRBV15	TRBJ2-7	-	TGTGCCACCAGCAGAGATCAGGTATCCTCCGAGCAGTACTTC	CATSRDQVSSEQYF
-	TRBV4-3	TRBJ2-6	-	TGCGCCAGCAGCCAAGAAGGGGGCGCGGGGGGGGCCAACGTCCTGACTTTC	CASSQEGGAGGANVLTF
TRBD2	TRBV4-3	TRBJ2-5	-	TGCGCCAGCAGCCCGTCAGGTACTAGCGGGGGTCCGGAGACCCAGTACTTC	CASSPSGTSGGPETQYF
-	TRBV5-1	TRBJ2-3	-	TGCGCCAGCAGCTTGGAGGGGGGGGCCGGCACAGATACGCAGTATTTT	CASSLEGGAGTDTQYF
TRBD1	TRBV29-1	TRBJ2-7	-	TGCAGCGTAGAGCCGGGACAGGGGGGTTACGAGCAGTACTTC	CSVEPGQGGYEQYF
TRBD1	TRBV7-9	TRBJ1-1	-	TGTGCCAGCAGCTTAGCCCCAGGGGGCATCACTGAAGCTTTCTTT	CASSLAPGGITEAFF
-	TRBV6-5	TRBJ2-3	-	TGTGCCAGCAGTTACCGCAGCCGGGGAGGATATACGCAGTATTTT	CASSYRSRGGYTQYF
TRBD1	TRBV9	TRBJ1-1	few	TGTGCCAGCAGCCCGACAGGGGCTGAGGGTGAAGCTTTCTTT	CASSPTGAEGEAFF
TRBD1	TRBV7-3	TRBJ1-2	few	TGTGCCAGCAGCGCCACAGGGGGGTATGGCTACACCTTC	CASSATGGYGYTF
-	TRBV6-1	TRBJ1-4	-	TGTGCCAGCAGTGAAATGACAGCGAATGAAAAACTGTTTTTT	CASSEMTANEKLFF
-	TRBV20-1	TRBJ2-1	once	TGCAGTGCTAGAGTTCCTAGAGGGGGTTTTGAGCAGTTCTTC	CSARVPRGGFEQFF
TRBD2	TRBV2	TRBJ2-1	-	TGTGCCAGCAGTGAATATCCGCTGGGACCGGGGGGGATATACAATGAGCAGTTCTTC	CASSEYPLGPGGIYNEQFF
TRBD2	TRBV11-2	TRBJ2-5	few	TGTGCCAGCAGCCCAGGGACTAGCGGGGGCCTACAAGAGACCCAGTACTTC	CASSPGTSGGLQETQYF
-	TRBV14	TRBJ2-7	-	TGTGCCAGCAGCCATCGGGGCAGCTTGATCGAGCAGTACTTC	CASSHRGSLIEQYF
TRBD1	TRBV15	TRBJ1-6	-	TGTGCCACCAGCAGACAGGACAGGGGGAAATCACCCCTCCACTTT	CATSRQDRGKSPLHF
-	TRBV25-1	TRBJ2-6	few	TGTGCCAGCAGCCCAGGGAACTCTGGGGCCAACGTCCTGACTTTC	CASSPGNSGANVLTF
TRBD2	TRBV7-2	TRBJ2-7	-	TGTGCCAGCAGCTTACAAAGCGGGGGGGCTTACAATGAGCAGTACTTC	CASSLQSGGAYNEQYF
-	TRBV6-5	TRBJ1-1	-	TGTGCCAGCAGTTACTCTGCAGGGGACGGAGGGAACACTGAAGCTTTCTTT	CASSYSAGDGGNTEAFF
-	TRBV7-2	TRBJ2-7	-	TGTGCCAGCAGCTTAGTAATCGAGCAGTACTTC	CASSLVIEQYF
-	TRBV18	TRBJ1-1	few	TGTGCCAGCTCACCGGGACTACGAGGGACTGAAGCTTTCTTT	CASSPGLRGTEAFF
TRBD1	TRBV4-3	TRBJ2-1	-	TGCGCCAGCAGCCAATTGGGACAGGGTGAAGGCAATGAGCGGTTCTTC	CASSQLGQGEGNERFF
-	TRBV29-1	TRBJ2-7	few	TGCAGCGTTGAAGATCCCCAACAGGGCGGGACCCCCGACGAGCAGTACTTC	CSVEDPQQGGTPDEQYF
TRBD1	TRBV9	TRBJ2-6	-	TGTGCCAGCAGCGTTTCTCCGGGACAGGGGAGCCAGGGGGCCAACGTCCTGACTTTC	CASSVSPGQGSQGANVLTF
-	TRBV12-3/TRBV12-4	TRBJ2-7	few	TGTGCCAGCACTCACTCCGCGGGCGAGCAGTACTTC	CASTHSAGEQYF
-	TRBV3-1	TRBJ2-7	-	TGTACCAGCAGCCAGTGGGGGACCGCGGCCTACGAGCAGTACTTC	CTSSQWGTAAYEQYF